The clone carrying this TCR beta chain was seen a few times. The target antigen is unknown. The data stem from a study of T-cell reconstitution after alpha-beta-depleted transplantation in children. Construction of the TCRbeta library involved unique molecular identifiers. TCRdb itself ran the PCR reads through MiXCR, one entry per CDR3 protein. The table lists 200,000 to 300,000 distinct CDR3 sequences, roughly 24% of them singletons. V was cut by 5 bases and J by 7 bases, with 14 bases left in between. The CDR3 has 13 amino acids. Germline V gene data show CDR1 as SGHRS and CDR2 as YFSETQ. Notes on the study in general: A year post-transplant, T-cell counts and diversity derived mostly from newly produced T cells. After transplant, at about two months, alpha-beta T cells were reportedly derived from several hundred expanded graft clones. Some patients' high day-60 TCRbeta diversity was attributed to recipient cells surviving conditioning.

The chain combines TRBV5-1 with TRBJ2-3, with D possibly TRBD2 on 6 matching bases. The clonotype was recovered from a girl aged 2 to 10 with Fanconi anemia, due to receive a stem cell transplant. The sample here was PBMCs, taken before TCRalphabeta/CD19-depleted stem cell transplant. The CDR3 here is CASSSGGIYTQYF. As DNA, the CDR3 is TGCGCCAGCAGTTCCGGGGGAATCTATACGCAGTATTTT.